This passage covers 9 T cell receptor beta chains from one sample sequenced in a study of OX40 agonist ivuxolimab in advanced cancers. Clones were read by immunoSEQ multiplex PCR, and TCRdb kept only the in-frame ones, dropping some. The sample shows 6,000 to 8,000 clones, 76% of them seen only once. The material sequenced was CD4+ or CD8+ T cells sorted from blood, taken in a trial of the OX40 agonist ivuxolimab. The receptors derive from an adult with an advanced solid tumor such as melanoma, head and neck, liver or kidney cancer.

This clone was observed a few times. This chain connects TRBV19 to TRBJ1-2; 7 bases line up with TRBD1. This CDR3 has 14 amino acids. The V segment lost 3 bases and the J segment 6 bases; nucleotides outside the gene matches: 7. Germline CDR1 and CDR2: LNHDA and SQIVND (reference sequence). The chain's CDR3 is CASSIEGTADGYTF. CDR3 coding DNA: TGTGCCAGTAGTATCGAAGGGACAGCTGATGGCTACACCTTC.

The chain has TRBV14 and TRBJ2-1; D is perhaps TRBD2 (5 bases). The CDR3 contains 16 residues. The V gene's germline CDR1 is SGHDN and CDR2 FVKESK. Trimming took off 3 bases at V and 0 bases at J, with 12 bases between the two ends. CDR3 bases: TGTGCCAGCAGCCACCCAGCGGTGAGCTCCTACAATGAGCAGTTCTTC. As protein: CASSHPAVSSYNEQFF.

Concerning this clone: Other DNA sequences from this sample encode an identical CDR3 as well. The chain has TRBV4-3 and TRBJ2-6, with TRBD1 matching over 7 bases. The V segment lost 0 bases and the J segment 1 base; nucleotides outside the gene matches: 0. CDR3 length equals 16 residues. Germline V CDR1 and CDR2: LGHNA, YSLEER. The CDR3 nucleotides are TGCGCCAGCAGCCAAGACAGGGGGTCTGGGGCCAACGTCCTGACTTTC. The encoded protein is CASSQDRGSGANVLTF.

This sequence joins TRBV14 and TRBJ1-2; D remains unclear. With 0 bases removed from V and 4 bases from J, the gap between germline ends came to 6 bases. Germline-derived CDR1 and CDR2 are SGHDN and FVKESK. This CDR3 spans 13 amino acids. CDR3 protein: CASSQDYSYGYTF. CDR3 sequence (DNA): TGTGCCAGCAGCCAAGACTACAGCTATGGCTACACCTTC.

This chain links TRBV14 with TRBJ2-7; D call uncertain. CDR1 SGHDN and CDR2 FVKESK come from the germline V gene. The length of the CDR3 is 15 residues. Trimming pared 4 bases from V and 3 bases from J, leaving 16 bases between. CDR3: CASSPDGVTFYEQYF. As DNA, the CDR3 is TGTGCCAGCAGCCCTGACGGCGTTACATTCTACGAGCAGTACTTC.

The chain combines TRBV19 with TRBJ2-1, with 11 bases that match TRBD2. The ends lost 6 bases at V and 5 bases at J; junction bases unmatched: 6. This CDR3 spans 15 amino acids. In germline, CDR1 is LNHDA, CDR2 SQIVND (reference sequence). The CDR3 coding sequence is TGTGCCAGTAGCGTAGCGGGAGGGCCCCACAATGAGCAGTTCTTC. Its protein product is CASSVAGGPHNEQFF.

This chain joins TRBV4-1 and TRBJ2-1; 11 positions match TRBD2. The CDR3 is 20 amino acids. Trimming at V came to 4 bases and at J to 0 bases, leaving 14 bases not matched to a gene. The germline V gene encodes CDR1 MGHRA and CDR2 YSYEKL. The CDR3 region has the DNA TGCGCCAGCAGCCCCTCACCGGGACTAGCGGCAATCCCCTCCTACAATGAGCAGTTCTTC. It yields the protein CASSPSPGLAAIPSYNEQFF.

The J gene is TRBJ2-5, the V gene TRBV9; 8 bases fit TRBD2. With the DNA end fitting TRBJ2-7 better, the J assignment may be wrong. Germline values: CDR1 SGDLS, CDR2 YYNGEE. This CDR3 is 15 amino acids long. CDR3: CASSVGVAGSYEQYF. In DNA form, the CDR3 reads TGTGCCAGCAGCGTGGGGGTAGCGGGGAGTTACGAGCAGTACTTC.

This clone is labeled as large. This rearrangement joins TRBV6-5 to TRBJ2-7, with TRBD2 as a possible D gene (5 bases). The CDR3 runs 14 residues. Germline-derived CDR1 and CDR2 are MNHEY and SVGAGI. V lost 6 bases, J lost 5 bases, and 17 bases lay in between. The CDR3 loop reads CASSPYLEGDEQYF. CDR3 DNA sequence: TGTGCCAGCAGCCCCTACCTCGAGGGCGACGAGCAGTACTTC.